This entry describes one T cell receptor beta chain. Its antigen is as yet unknown. PCR employed 60 Vbeta and 13 Jbeta primers. Method: immunoSEQ multiplex PCR; TCRdb's copy keeps in-frame clones and lacks some. The table records under 200,000 clones, roughly 75% of them present only once. The V end lost 5 bases, the J end lost 0 bases, and 15 bases lay between the germline ends. Germline V lookup: CDR1 GTSNPN, CDR2 SVGIG (reference sequence). The length of the CDR3 is 15 residues. This entry is derived from a study of cytomegalovirus exposure and HLA in healthy donors. Points from the study as a whole: Researchers reported that a few CMV-associated chains were confirmed in vitro as CMV antigen-specific. An ancestry cluster, one associated with Asian ancestry, reportedly showed fewer N-insertions than the approximately 650-donor mean in a later analysis.

Sequencing was performed on PBMCs. The TCR originated in a female donor in good health and CMV-seronegative. The chain couples TRBV30 to TRBJ2-3; a possible D gene is TRBD2 (6 bases). The CDR3 nucleotides are TGTGCCTGGGATACGAGCGGGCAAAGCACAGATACGCAGTATTTT. As protein: CAWDTSGQSTDTQYF.